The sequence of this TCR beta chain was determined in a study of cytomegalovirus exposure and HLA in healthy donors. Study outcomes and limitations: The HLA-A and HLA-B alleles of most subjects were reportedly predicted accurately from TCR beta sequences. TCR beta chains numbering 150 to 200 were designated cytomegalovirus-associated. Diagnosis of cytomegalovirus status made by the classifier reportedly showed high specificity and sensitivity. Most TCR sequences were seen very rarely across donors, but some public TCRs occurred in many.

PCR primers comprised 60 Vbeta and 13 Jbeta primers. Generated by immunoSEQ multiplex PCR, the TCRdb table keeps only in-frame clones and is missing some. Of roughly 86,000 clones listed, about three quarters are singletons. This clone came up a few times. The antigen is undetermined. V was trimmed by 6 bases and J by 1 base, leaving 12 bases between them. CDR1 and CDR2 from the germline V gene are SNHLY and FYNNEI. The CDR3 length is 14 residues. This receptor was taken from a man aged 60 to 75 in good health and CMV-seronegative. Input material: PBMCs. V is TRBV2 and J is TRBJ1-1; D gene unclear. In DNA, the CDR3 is TGTGCCAGCAGGGGGAGAAAGGCGAACACTGAAGCTTTCTTT. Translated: CASRGRKANTEAFF.